The 25 T cell receptor beta chains below all came from one sample that was sequenced in a study of cytomegalovirus exposure and HLA in healthy donors. The PCR ran on 60 Vbeta and 13 Jbeta primers. Sequencing used immunoSEQ multiplex PCR; TCRdb keeps in-frame clones, though not all of them. The sample shows approximately 160,000 clones, around three quarters of them seen only once. The specimen was PBMCs. The receptor source for this set is a man in his forties or fifties in good health and CMV-seronegative.

This clone was seen just once. CDR3 sequence: CATRQGWNEQFF. In DNA form, the CDR3 reads TGTGCCACCAGACAGGGGTGGAATGAGCAGTTCTTC. The chain recombines TRBV19 with TRBJ2-1; 8 nucleotides align to TRBD1. With 10 bases clipped from V and 7 bases from J, the junction kept 6 bases outside the gene matches. Looked up from germline, CDR1 is LNHDA and CDR2 is SQIVND (reference sequence). The CDR3 contains 12 residues.

V usage is TRBV7-9 and J usage is TRBJ2-4; tentative D call: TRBD1 (6 bases). V lost 2 bases and J 7 bases, leaving 12 bases between the germline ends. Looked up from germline, CDR1 is SEHNR and CDR2 is FQNEAQ (reference sequence). CDR3 length: 14 residues. CDR3: CASSLSGVGNIQYF. CDR3 coding DNA: TGTGCCAGCAGCTTATCAGGGGTCGGGAACATTCAGTACTTC.

The chain combines TRBV5-4 with TRBJ1-1; TRBD1 matches at 9 bases. The J segment lost 0 bases and the V segment lost 3 bases, leaving 3 bases of the junction unmatched. Germline V gene sequence: CDR1 SGHNT, CDR2 YYREEE (reference sequence). CDR3 length: 15 amino acids. The CDR3 sequence: CASSWDREVNTEAFF. As DNA, the CDR3 is TGTGCCAGCAGCTGGGACAGGGAAGTGAACACTGAAGCTTTCTTT.

The chain carries TRBV27 and TRBJ2-1, with D possibly being TRBD1 (5 bases). Trimming pared 5 bases from V and 9 bases from J, leaving 17 bases between. The CDR3 loop spans 14 amino acids. From germline, CDR1 is MNHEY and CDR2 SMNVEV (reference sequence). CDR3 nucleotides: TGTGCCAGCAGTCCATCAGGTAGGGGATCTGAGCAGTTCTTC. This sequence encodes CASSPSGRGSEQFF.

The J gene is TRBJ2-7, the V gene TRBV7-9; no clear D gene. Trimming cost V 6 bases and J 3 bases, with 9 bases left between them. This CDR3 is built from 12 residues. Germline CDR1 SEHNR, CDR2 FQNEAQ (reference sequence). The CDR3 region is CASSAGDYEQYF. Here the CDR3 DNA reads TGTGCCAGCAGTGCTGGAGACTACGAGCAGTACTTC.

This clone was found a few times. The chain recombines TRBV5-5 with TRBJ2-7; perhaps TRBD2 as D (6 bases). Germline V gene sequence: CDR1 SGHKS, CDR2 YYEKEE (reference sequence). This CDR3 region has 15 residues. The V end lost 4 bases, the J end lost 3 bases, and 17 bases lay between the germline ends. The CDR3 reads CASSPSGSPLYEQYV. DNA of the CDR3: TGTGCCAGCAGCCCCAGCGGGTCCCCCCTCTACGAGCAGTACGTC.

The chain combines TRBV4-1 with TRBJ2-4, with TRBD2 as a possible D gene (5 bases). Trimming removed 0 bases from V and 3 bases from J, with 21 bases in between. CDR3 length: 19 residues. CDR1 and CDR2 from the germline V gene are MGHRA and YSYEKL. The CDR3 nucleotides read TGCGCCAGCAGCCAAGATTTTGCCAGGAGGATATATGGCAAAAACATTCAGTACTTC. As protein: CASSQDFARRIYGKNIQYF.

The V and J genes are TRBV10-3 and TRBJ1-1; D perhaps matches TRBD1 (6 bases). Per germline, CDR1 ENHRY and CDR2 SYGVKD. The CDR3 sequence is 16 residues long. V was trimmed by 0 bases and J by 6 bases, leaving 17 bases between them. The CDR3 loop is CAISESRAGAPAEAFF. In DNA form, the CDR3 reads TGTGCCATCAGTGAGTCCCGGGCGGGGGCGCCGGCTGAAGCTTTCTTT.

The V and J genes are TRBV28 and TRBJ1-2; 9 nucleotides match TRBD1. The germline gives CDR1 MDHEN, CDR2 SYDVKM. The CDR3 is 14 residues long. With V trimmed by 3 bases and J by 7 bases, 6 bases remained unmatched. The CDR3 DNA reads as TGTGCCAGCAGTTTGGACAGGGGAACGTTTGGCTACACCTTC. Its protein product is CASSLDRGTFGYTF.

The gene calls are TRBV2 and TRBJ2-3; TRBD2 agrees at 11 bases. J lost 2 bases, V lost 7 bases, and 5 bases had no gene match. Germline values: CDR1 SNHLY, CDR2 FYNNEI. This CDR3 contains 15 residues. For the CDR3, the DNA is TGTGCCAGCATTCCGGGACTAGCGGTCACAGATACGCAGTATTTT. Translating gives CASIPGLAVTDTQYF.

The rearrangement uses TRBV6-5 and TRBJ2-3; D is perhaps TRBD1 (5 bases). The CDR3 is made up of 15 amino acids. In germline, CDR1 is MNHEY, CDR2 SVGAGI. The V gene lost 2 bases and the J gene lost 1 base, with 10 bases spanning the gap. This chain's CDR3 is CASSYVQGGTDTQYF. The CDR3 nucleotides read TGTGCCAGCAGTTACGTGCAGGGTGGCACAGATACGCAGTATTTT.

The rearrangement links TRBV5-1 to TRBJ2-1; D ambiguous. V was trimmed by 4 bases and J by 4 bases, leaving 12 bases between them. The CDR3 spans 14 residues. Looked up from germline, CDR1 is SGHRS and CDR2 is YFSETQ. The CDR3 DNA is TGCGCCAGCAGCACCGTAACGGTGTACAATGAGCAGTTCTTC. Encoded protein: CASSTVTVYNEQFF.

The V gene is TRBV19, the J gene TRBJ1-5; the match to TRBD1 covers 8 bases. The CDR3 loop spans 12 amino acids. V lost 5 bases to trimming and J lost 12 bases; unmatched junction nucleotides: 6. Looked up from germline, CDR1 is LNHDA and CDR2 is SQIVND (reference sequence). CDR3 loop: CASSLGQGHQHF. Here the CDR3 DNA reads TGTGCCAGTAGTTTAGGACAGGGACACCAGCATTTT.

This chain uses TRBV2 with TRBJ2-3, with D possibly TRBD2 on 6 matching bases. The CDR3 has 15 residues. With 7 bases removed from V and 2 bases from J, the gap between germline ends came to 16 bases. From germline, CDR1 is SNHLY and CDR2 FYNNEI. The CDR3 spells CASTPLIADTDTQYF. CDR3 nucleotide sequence: TGTGCCAGCACTCCACTTATAGCGGACACAGATACGCAGTATTTT.

In nucleotides, the CDR3 is TGTGCCAGCAGCTTAGCGGGGGGACTAGCGGGGGGATACAATGAGCAGTTCTTC. It codes for CASSLAGGLAGGYNEQFF. This chain connects TRBV11-3 to TRBJ2-1, with 15 positions matching TRBD2. The CDR3 spans 18 residues. Germline V gene lookup returns CDR1 SGHNT and CDR2 YENEEA. The V gene end was trimmed by 1 base and the J gene end by 4 bases; junction bases not matched to a gene: 5.

The chain joins TRBV19 to TRBJ2-7; 7 nucleotides line up with TRBD1. The germline gives CDR1 LNHDA, CDR2 SQIVND (reference sequence). CDR3 length: 14 residues. The V and J ends lost 3 bases and 2 bases, in that order; junction bases with no gene match: 4. In nucleotides, the CDR3 is TGTGCCAGTAGTATTCTCGGGACAGCCTACGAGCAGTACTTC. This translates into CASSILGTAYEQYF.

This sequence joins TRBV7-9 and TRBJ2-7; 8 positions agree with TRBD1. The CDR3 is made up of 15 amino acids. Per the germline V gene, CDR1 is SEHNR and CDR2 is FQNEAQ (reference sequence). V dropped 4 bases and J dropped 3; count of bases not matched to a gene: 8. The CDR3 loop is CASSSFLTGDYEQYF. The CDR3 DNA is TGTGCCAGCAGCTCGTTTTTGACAGGGGACTACGAGCAGTACTTC.

The chain employs TRBV29-1 and TRBJ1-4; D possibly corresponds to TRBD1 (5 bases). The CDR3 sequence is 17 residues long. Germline V gives CDR1 SQVTM, CDR2 ANQGSEA. The V gene lost 4 bases and the J gene lost 0 bases, with 18 bases spanning the gap. The CDR3 nucleotides read TGCAGCGTTGCAGGCGACAGATCCTTTGCAACTAATGAAAAACTGTTTTTT. Amino acid sequence: CSVAGDRSFATNEKLFF. The whole variable domain, remainder taken from reference TRBV29-1 and TRBJ1-4, is SAVISQKPSRDICQRGTSLTIQCQVDSQVTMMFWYRQQPGQSLTLIATANQGSEATYESGFVIDKFPISRPNLTFSTLTVSNMSPEDSSIYLCSVAGDRSFATNEKLFFGSGTQLSVL.

J is TRBJ2-1 and V is TRBV29-1; 10 bases agree with TRBD2. Germline CDR1 and CDR2: SQVTM and ANQGSEA. V trimming: 1 base; J trimming: 4 bases; junction bases outside the gene matches: 7. This CDR3 region has 16 residues. CDR3 residues: CSVEAGLAELYNEQFF. CDR3 nucleotide sequence: TGCAGCGTTGAAGCCGGACTAGCGGAACTTTACAATGAGCAGTTCTTC.

The count of this clone is one. This chain joins TRBV30 and TRBJ1-1; 7 bases are a match to TRBD1. Germline V CDR1 and CDR2: GTSNPN, SVGIG (reference sequence). The CDR3 is 15 amino acids. The V and J ends lost 3 bases and 2 bases, in that order; junction bases with no gene match: 9. The CDR3 reads CAWSGFTGENTEAFF. Written as DNA, the CDR3 is TGTGCCTGGAGCGGTTTCACAGGGGAAAACACTGAAGCTTTCTTT.

V usage is TRBV5-4 and J usage is TRBJ2-1; 8 nucleotides line up with TRBD2. V was pared by 3 bases and J by 7 bases, with 9 bases of the junction left unmatched. Germline V gives CDR1 SGHNT, CDR2 YYREEE (reference sequence). CDR3 length: 15 residues. The CDR3, as DNA: TGTGCCAGCAGCTCCAAACTAGCGGAGGGGAATGAGCAGTTCTTC. Its protein product is CASSSKLAEGNEQFF.

This clone was counted only a few times. The J gene is TRBJ2-1, the V gene TRBV5-1; perhaps TRBD2 as D (6 bases). Germline V gene sequence: CDR1 SGHRS, CDR2 YFSETQ. V was pared by 0 bases and J by 0 bases, with 16 bases between. The CDR3 runs 18 residues. The CDR3 loop reads CASSLEGISGSSYNEQFF. The CDR3 region has the DNA TGCGCCAGCAGCTTGGAAGGAATAAGCGGGTCCTCCTACAATGAGCAGTTCTTC.

The CDR3 DNA is TGTGCCAGCAGCTTATCGGGCGGGGAGCTGTTTTTT. Its protein is CASSLSGGELFF. The gene calls are TRBV7-9 and TRBJ2-2; no clear D. V lost 2 bases and J lost 7, with 5 bases in between. This CDR3 comprises 12 residues. Germline-derived CDR1 and CDR2 are SEHNR and FQNEAQ (reference sequence).

The CDR3 reads CASSEGTGGPKPSTDTQYF. In DNA form, the CDR3 reads TGCGCCAGCAGTGAGGGGACAGGGGGCCCCAAACCAAGCACAGATACGCAGTATTTT. V usage is TRBV10-1 and J usage is TRBJ2-3; 12 bases are a match to TRBD1. With 2 bases clipped from V and 0 bases from J, the junction kept 9 bases outside the gene matches. From germline, CDR1 is WNHNN and CDR2 SYGVQD (reference sequence). CDR3 length equals 19 residues.

The V and J genes are TRBV4-1 and TRBJ2-3; 8 bases fit TRBD2. Germline lookup yields CDR1 MGHRA and CDR2 YSYEKL. The CDR3 contains 15 residues. V gave up 0 bases and J gave up 4 bases; unmatched junction bases: 3. In nucleotides, the CDR3 is TGCGCCAGCAGCCAAGAATGGCGGGGGGCAGATACGCAGTATTTT. Residues: CASSQEWRGADTQYF.